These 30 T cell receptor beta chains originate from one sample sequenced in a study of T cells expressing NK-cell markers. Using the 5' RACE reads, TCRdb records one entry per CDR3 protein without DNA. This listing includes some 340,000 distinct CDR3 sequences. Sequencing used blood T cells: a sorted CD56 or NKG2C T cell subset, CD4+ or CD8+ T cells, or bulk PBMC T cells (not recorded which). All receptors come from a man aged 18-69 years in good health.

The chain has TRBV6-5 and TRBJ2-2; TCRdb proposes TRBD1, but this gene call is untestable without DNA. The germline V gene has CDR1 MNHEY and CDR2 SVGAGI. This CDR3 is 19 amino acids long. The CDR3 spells CASTLRYPGQGSNTGELFF.

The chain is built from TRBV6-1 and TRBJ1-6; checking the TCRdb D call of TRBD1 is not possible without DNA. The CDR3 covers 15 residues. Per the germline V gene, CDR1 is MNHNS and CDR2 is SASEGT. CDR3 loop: CASKTGQAHNSPLHF.

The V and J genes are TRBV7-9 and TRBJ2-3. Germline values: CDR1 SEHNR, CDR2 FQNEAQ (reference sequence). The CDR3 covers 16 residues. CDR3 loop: CASSKARGASTDTQYF.

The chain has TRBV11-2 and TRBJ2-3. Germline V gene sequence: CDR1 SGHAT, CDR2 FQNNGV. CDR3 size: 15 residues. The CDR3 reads CASSLLTGKPDTQYF. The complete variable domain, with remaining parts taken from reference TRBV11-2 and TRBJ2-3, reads EAGVAQSPRYKIIEKRQSVAFWCNPISGHATLYWYQQILGQGPKLLIQFQNNGVVDDSQLPKDRFSAERLKGVDSTLKIQPAKLEDSAVYLCASSLLTGKPDTQYFGPGTRLTVL.

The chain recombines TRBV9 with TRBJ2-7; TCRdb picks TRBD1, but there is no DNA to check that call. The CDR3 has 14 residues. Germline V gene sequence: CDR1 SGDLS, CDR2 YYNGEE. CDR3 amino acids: CASSSQGRAYEQYF. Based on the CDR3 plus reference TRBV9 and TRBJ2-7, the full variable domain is DSGVTQTPKHLITATGQRVTLRCSPRSGDLSVYWYQQSLDQGLQFLIQYYNGEERAKGNILERFSAQQFPDLHSELNLSSLELGDSALYFCASSSQGRAYEQYFGPGTRLTVT.

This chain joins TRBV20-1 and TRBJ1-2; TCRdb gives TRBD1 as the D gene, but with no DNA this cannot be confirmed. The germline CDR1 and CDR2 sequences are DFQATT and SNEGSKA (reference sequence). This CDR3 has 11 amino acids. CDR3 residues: CSLGQYYGYTF.

The CDR3 loop reads CASNRRRGGAGTDTQYF. This sequence joins TRBV7-8 and TRBJ2-3; TCRdb calls TRBD1, which cannot be checked without DNA. Germline lookup yields CDR1 SGHVS and CDR2 FQNEAQ. The length of the CDR3 is 17 residues.

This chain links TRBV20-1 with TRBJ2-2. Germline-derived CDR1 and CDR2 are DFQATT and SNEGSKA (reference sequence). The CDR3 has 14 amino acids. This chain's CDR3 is CSATSEQNTGELFF.

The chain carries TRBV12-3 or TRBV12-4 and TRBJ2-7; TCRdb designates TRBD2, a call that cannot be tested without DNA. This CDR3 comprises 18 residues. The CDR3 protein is CASSLAPPGLAGDYEQYF.

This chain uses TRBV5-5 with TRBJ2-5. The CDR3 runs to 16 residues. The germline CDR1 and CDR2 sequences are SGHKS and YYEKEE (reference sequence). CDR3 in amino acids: CASSPGSSSYLETQYF.

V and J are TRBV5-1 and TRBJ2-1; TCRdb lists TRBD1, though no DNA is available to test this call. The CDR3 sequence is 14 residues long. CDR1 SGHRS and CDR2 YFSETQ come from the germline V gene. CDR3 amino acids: CASRPRERYNEQFF.

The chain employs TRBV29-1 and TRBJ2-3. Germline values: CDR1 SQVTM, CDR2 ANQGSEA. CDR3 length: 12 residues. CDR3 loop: CTSAASTDTQYF.

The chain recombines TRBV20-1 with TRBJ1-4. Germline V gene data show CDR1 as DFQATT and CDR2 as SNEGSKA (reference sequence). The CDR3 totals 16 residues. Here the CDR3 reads CSASDPGTQPNEKLFF.

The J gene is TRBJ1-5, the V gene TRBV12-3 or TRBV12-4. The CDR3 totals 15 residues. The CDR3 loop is CASSFKGNGRQPQHF.

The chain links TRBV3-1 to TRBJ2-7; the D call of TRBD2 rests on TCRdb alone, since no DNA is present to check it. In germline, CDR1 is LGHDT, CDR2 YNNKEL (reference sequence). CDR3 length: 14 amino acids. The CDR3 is CASSQVSGVREQYF.

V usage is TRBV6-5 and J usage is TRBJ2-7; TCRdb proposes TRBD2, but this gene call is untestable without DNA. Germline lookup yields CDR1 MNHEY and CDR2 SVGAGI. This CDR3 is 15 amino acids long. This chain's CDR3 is CASRRSIFSRAEQYF.

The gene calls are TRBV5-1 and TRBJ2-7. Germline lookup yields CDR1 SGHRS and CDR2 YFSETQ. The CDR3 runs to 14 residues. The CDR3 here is CASSIRPPGDEQYF. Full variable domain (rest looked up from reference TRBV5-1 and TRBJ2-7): KAGVTQTPRYLIKTRGQQVTLSCSPISGHRSVSWYQQTPGQGLQFLFEYFSETQRNKGNFPGRFSGRQFSNSRSEMNVSTLELGDSALYLCASSIRPPGDEQYFGPGTRLTVT.

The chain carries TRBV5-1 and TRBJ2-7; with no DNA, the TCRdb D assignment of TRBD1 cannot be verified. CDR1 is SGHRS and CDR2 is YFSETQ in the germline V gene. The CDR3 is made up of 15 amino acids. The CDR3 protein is CASSTLQGAPYEQYF.

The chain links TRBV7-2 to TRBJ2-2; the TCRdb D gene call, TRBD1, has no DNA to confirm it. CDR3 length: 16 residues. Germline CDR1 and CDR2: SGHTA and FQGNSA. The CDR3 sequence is CASSHAGTDKTGELFF. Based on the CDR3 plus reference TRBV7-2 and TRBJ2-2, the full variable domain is GAGVSQSPSNKVTEKGKDVELRCDPISGHTALYWYRQSLGQGLEFLIYFQGNSAPDKSGLPSDRFSAERTGGSVSTLTIQRTQQEDSAVYLCASSHAGTDKTGELFFGEGSRLTVL.

CDR3 amino acids: CASRDLRGRGTGANVLTF. The chain couples TRBV7-6 to TRBJ2-6; the D call of TRBD2 rests on TCRdb alone, since no DNA is present to check it. The CDR3 runs to 18 residues. Per germline, CDR1 SGHVS and CDR2 FNYEAQ.

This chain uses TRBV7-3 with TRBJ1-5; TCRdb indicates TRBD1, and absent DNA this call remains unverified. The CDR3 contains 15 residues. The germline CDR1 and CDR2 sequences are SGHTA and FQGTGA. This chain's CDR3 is CASRSTGGHNQPQHF.

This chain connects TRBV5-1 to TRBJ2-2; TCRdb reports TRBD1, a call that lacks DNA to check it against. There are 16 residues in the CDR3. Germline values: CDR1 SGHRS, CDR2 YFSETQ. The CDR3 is CASRWTGPTNTGELFF.

This CDR3 is CASSYGYGQPANTGELFF. This rearrangement joins TRBV6-5 to TRBJ2-2; TCRdb's assignment of TRBD1 cannot be checked, as there is no DNA. Per germline, CDR1 MNHEY and CDR2 SVGAGI. The CDR3 length is 18 residues.

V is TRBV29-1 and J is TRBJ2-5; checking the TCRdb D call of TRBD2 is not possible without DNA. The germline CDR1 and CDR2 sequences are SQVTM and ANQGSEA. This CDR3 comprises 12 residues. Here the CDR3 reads CSVVAGGETQYF. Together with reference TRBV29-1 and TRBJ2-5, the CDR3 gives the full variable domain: SAVISQKPSRDICQRGTSLTIQCQVDSQVTMMFWYRQQPGQSLTLIATANQGSEATYESGFVIDKFPISRPNLTFSTLTVSNMSPEDSSIYLCSVVAGGETQYFGPGTRLLVL.

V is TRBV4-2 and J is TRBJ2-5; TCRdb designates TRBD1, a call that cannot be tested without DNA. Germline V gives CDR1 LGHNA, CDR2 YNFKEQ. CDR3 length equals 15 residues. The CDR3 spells CASSQDWDTGETQYF.

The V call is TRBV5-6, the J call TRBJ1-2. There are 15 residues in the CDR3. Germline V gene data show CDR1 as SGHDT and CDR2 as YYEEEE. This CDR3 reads CASSSLVGPNYGYTF. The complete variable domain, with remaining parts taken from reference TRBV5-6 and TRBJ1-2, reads DAGVTQSPTHLIKTRGQQVTLRCSPKSGHDTVSWYQQALGQGPQFIFQYYEEEERQRGNFPDRFSGHQFPNYSSELNVNALLLGDSALYLCASSSLVGPNYGYTFGSGTRLTVV.

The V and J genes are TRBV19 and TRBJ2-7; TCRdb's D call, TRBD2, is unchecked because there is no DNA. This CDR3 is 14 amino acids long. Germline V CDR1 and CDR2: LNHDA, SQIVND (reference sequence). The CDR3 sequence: CASVGDGLADEQYF.

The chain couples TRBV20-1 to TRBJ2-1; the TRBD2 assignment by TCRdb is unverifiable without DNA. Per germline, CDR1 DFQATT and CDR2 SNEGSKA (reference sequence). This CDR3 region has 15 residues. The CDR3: CSAIIAGGRFNEQFF.

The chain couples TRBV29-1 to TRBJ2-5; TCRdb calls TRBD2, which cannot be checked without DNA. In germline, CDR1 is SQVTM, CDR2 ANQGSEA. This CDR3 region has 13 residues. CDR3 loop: CSVNSGGSETQYF.

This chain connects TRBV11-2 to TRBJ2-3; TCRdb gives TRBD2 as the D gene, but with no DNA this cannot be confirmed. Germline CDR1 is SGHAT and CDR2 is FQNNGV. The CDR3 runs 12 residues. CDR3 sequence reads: CASSPTSGGRYF.